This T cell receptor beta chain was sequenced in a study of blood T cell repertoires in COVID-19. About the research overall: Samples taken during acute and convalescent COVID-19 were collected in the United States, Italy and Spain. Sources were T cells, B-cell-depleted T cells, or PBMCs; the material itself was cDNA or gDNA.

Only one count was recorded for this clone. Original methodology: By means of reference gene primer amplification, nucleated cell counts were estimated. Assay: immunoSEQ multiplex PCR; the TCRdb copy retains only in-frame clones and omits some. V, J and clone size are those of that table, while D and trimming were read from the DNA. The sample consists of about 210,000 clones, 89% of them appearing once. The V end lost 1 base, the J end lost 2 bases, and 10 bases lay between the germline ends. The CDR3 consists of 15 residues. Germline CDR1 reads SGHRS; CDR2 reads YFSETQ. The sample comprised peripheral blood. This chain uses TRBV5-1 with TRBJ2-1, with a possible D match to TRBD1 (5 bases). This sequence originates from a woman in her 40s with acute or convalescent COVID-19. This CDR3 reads CASSLQGRTYNEQFF. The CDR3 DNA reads TGCGCCAGCAGCTTGCAGGGTCGGACCTACAATGAGCAGTTCTTC. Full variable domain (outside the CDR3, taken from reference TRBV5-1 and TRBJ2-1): KAGVTQTPRYLIKTRGQQVTLSCSPISGHRSVSWYQQTPGQGLQFLFEYFSETQRNKGNFPGRFSGRQFSNSRSEMNVSTLELGDSALYLCASSLQGRTYNEQFFGPGTRLTVL.